The 7 T cell receptor beta chains presented below share a single source sample, sequenced in a study of T cell changes during pregnancy in multiple sclerosis. The repertoire was sequenced with immunoSEQ multiplex PCR; TCRdb's copy has only in-frame clones and lacks some. The profile shows tens of thousands of clones, more than 75% of them singletons. The sample in question was CD8+ T cells from peripheral blood mononuclear cells, obtained after pregnancy. The origin of the receptors is a female donor with multiple sclerosis, enrolled in a pregnancy study.

The chain couples TRBV29-1 to TRBJ2-1, with TRBD2 as a possible D gene (6 bases). The germline V gene encodes CDR1 SQVTM and CDR2 ANQGSEA. V lost 6 bases and J 6 bases, leaving 21 bases between the germline ends. The CDR3 sequence is 15 residues long. The CDR3 region is CSVVSPSAGPNEQFF. The CDR3 region has the DNA TGCAGCGTCGTTTCTCCTAGCGCTGGGCCCAATGAGCAGTTCTTC.

The J gene is TRBJ2-1, the V gene TRBV29-1; D gene unclear. V lost 3 bases, J lost 9 bases, and 15 bases lay in between. The germline gives CDR1 SQVTM, CDR2 ANQGSEA. This CDR3 is built from 13 residues. CDR3 protein: CSVEESSPFEQFF. CDR3 nucleotide sequence: TGCAGCGTTGAGGAGTCCAGCCCCTTTGAGCAGTTCTTC.

The V call is TRBV6-5, the J call TRBJ2-3, with TRBD2 as a possible D gene (5 bases). Germline CDR1 MNHEY, CDR2 SVGAGI. The CDR3 consists of 13 residues. Trimming removed 2 bases at V and 3 bases at J, with 6 bases between. Written as DNA, the CDR3 is TGTGCCAGCAGTTACGGGGAGACAGATACGCAGTATTTT. Residues: CASSYGETDTQYF.

This clone was seen once. The rearrangement links TRBV13 to TRBJ2-7, with 9 bases that match TRBD1. CDR1 and CDR2 (germline): PRHDT, FYEKMQ (reference sequence). With V trimmed by 5 bases and J by 5 bases, 10 bases remained unmatched. This CDR3 has 15 amino acids. CDR3 DNA: TGTGCCAGCAGCGCCCCGGGACAGGGTTCCCACGAGCAGTACTTC. Amino acids: CASSAPGQGSHEQYF.

The chain combines TRBV4-3 with TRBJ2-7; D is possibly TRBD1 (5 bases). Trimming removed 4 bases from V and 5 bases from J, with 21 bases in between. Germline V gives CDR1 LGHNA, CDR2 YSLEER. There are 16 residues in the CDR3. CDR3 nucleotide sequence: TGCGCCAGCAGCCCGACCGCGGCAGGGCAGGTCGACGAGCAGTACTTC. It encodes CASSPTAAGQVDEQYF.

This clone showed up many times. The V gene is TRBV29-1, the J gene TRBJ1-3; 9 positions agree with TRBD1. Germline lookup yields CDR1 SQVTM and CDR2 ANQGSEA. This CDR3 has 16 residues. Unmatched junction bases numbered 9, after V lost 6 bases and J lost 0 bases. The CDR3, as DNA: TGCAGCGTATCATCCCGGGACAGGGACTCTGGAAACACCATATATTTT. Translating gives CSVSSRDRDSGNTIYF.

V gene TRBV27 combines with J gene TRBJ2-7; D not certain. Germline CDR1 and CDR2: MNHEY and SMNVEV (reference sequence). This CDR3 contains 17 residues. V shed 5 bases and J shed 3 bases, with 23 bases lying between them. CDR3 sequence reads: CASSPSFGDGTIYEQYF. CDR3 sequence (DNA): TGTGCCAGCAGTCCCAGTTTCGGAGACGGAACGATCTACGAGCAGTACTTC.